This TCR beta chain emerged from a study of a mutant IDH1 vaccine in newly diagnosed glioma. Study background: Patients got their first vaccination 4-6 weeks after radiotherapy alone, or with temozolomide cycles. Earlier care involved radiotherapy, temozolomide, or both, and the majority received both. Study results and caveats: Evidence of vaccine-induced immune responses was documented in about 93% of patients.

The CDR3 extends over 14 amino acids. The germline CDR1 and CDR2 sequences are GTSNPN and SVGIG (reference sequence). The V gene lost 6 bases and the J gene lost 0 bases, with 11 bases spanning the gap. This table comes from immunoSEQ multiplex PCR, and its TCRdb copy is limited to in-frame clones, with some not included. In the table there are approximately 31,000 clones, roughly four fifths of which are singletons. This clone was recorded a few times. Its target is not known. Time point given: week 47, end of study. Vaccination used 300 ug of mutant IDH1 20-mer peptide per dose, with topical imiquimod.

The chain uses TRBV30 and TRBJ2-2; D not resolved. The material sequenced was PBMCs, taken from a glioma patient whose treatment included an IDH1 peptide vaccine. This clonotype was obtained from a man aged 25-45 years with glioma. DNA of the CDR3: TGTGCCTGTTTAGGATATGCGAACACCGGGGAGCTGTTTTTT. Its protein is CACLGYANTGELFF.